This T cell receptor beta chain derives from a study of blood T cell repertoires in COVID-19. For the study at large: COVID-19 samples from acute and convalescent phases originated in the United States, Italy and Spain. PBMCs, B-cell-depleted T cells, or T cells provided the cDNA or gDNA that made up the material.

Per the original data handling: Researchers report that nucleated cell counts were estimated from reference gene primer amplification. Clones were sequenced by immunoSEQ multiplex PCR, and TCRdb holds only the in-frame ones, with some missing. From that table come the V and J calls and clone size; the DNA was used to work out D and trimming. The repertoire consists of about 380,000 clones, with about 90% occurring once and the leading ten covering 0.95% to 1.5%. Material: peripheral blood. This receptor was obtained from a man aged 35-49 years with acute or convalescent COVID-19.

The CDR3 region has the DNA TGTGCCAGCAGCTTATTCATCCAAGTCGGTGCCGGGGAGCTGTTTTTT. Amino acid sequence: CASSLFIQVGAGELFF. The chain recombines TRBV7-2 with TRBJ2-2; D uncertain. Germline CDR1 reads SGHTA; CDR2 reads FQGNSA. The V and J ends lost 2 bases and 6 bases respectively, with 16 bases between them. The CDR3 runs 16 residues.